Detailed here is one TCR beta chain. As yet, its antigen is unknown. Sequencing was performed with immunoSEQ multiplex PCR; in TCRdb, only in-frame clones are kept and a portion is missing. Of tens of thousands of clones in the sample, approximately 90% were seen once. The data derive from a study of T cell responses to AZD1222 COVID-19 vaccine. Whole-study results and caveats: Donors were largely white British and mainly female; clonal diversity was possibly underestimated.

V was cut by 6 bases and J by 2 bases, with 8 bases left in between. The germline V gene has CDR1 MDHEN and CDR2 SYDVKM. The CDR3 covers 14 residues. This TCR was sampled from an adult in good health. The V call is TRBV28, the J call TRBJ1-6; D unresolved. The material sequenced was peripheral blood, taken on day 0 of AZD1222 vaccination. For the CDR3, the DNA is TGTGCCAGCAGCCGCCCGCCCTATAATTCACCCCTCCACTTT. This encodes CASSRPPYNSPLHF.